The entry that follows covers one T cell receptor beta chain sequence. The data belong to a study of blood T cell repertoires in COVID-19. Across the whole study: From T cells, B-cell-depleted T cells, or PBMCs came the material, which was cDNA or gDNA.

J was trimmed by 0 bases and V by 5 bases; bases with no gene match: 11. This CDR3 is 20 amino acids long. Germline V CDR1 and CDR2: SNHLY, FYNNEI. Per the original data handling: Reference gene primer amplification in the assay estimated nucleated cell counts. Sequencing was performed with immunoSEQ multiplex PCR; in TCRdb, only in-frame clones are kept and a portion is missing. From that table come the V and J calls and clone size; the DNA was used to work out D and trimming. The sample records around 150,000 clones, roughly 81% being singletons. The specimen was peripheral blood. The TCR sequence derives from a man in his forties with acute or convalescent COVID-19. V is TRBV2 and J is TRBJ2-1, with 15 bases fitting TRBD2. The CDR3 loop reads CASSTRTSGGASTSYNEQFF. CDR3 DNA: TGTGCCAGCAGTACCCGGACTAGCGGGGGGGCCTCAACCTCCTACAATGAGCAGTTCTTC.